The 29 T cell receptor beta chains in this list originate from one sample, sequenced in a study of T cell repertoires in cytomegalovirus infection (dated by TCRdb to the late 2010s). Sequencing instrument: Illumina HiSeq 1500. The public sequencing data were trimmed at Q25 with fastp and processed into clonotypes with MiXCR by TCRdb, which kept only in-frame beta chains. Each CDR3 protein gets just one entry, which takes the most common genes and DNA from the rows behind it. This sample holds 150,000 to 200,000 distinct CDR3 sequences; 13% to 15% were observed only once. The ten largest account for 25% to 30% of the sample. The sample was PBMCs. The receptors shown here come from a human donor in good health (CMV status not recorded). Some clones in this sample may be carry-over from other donors' samples.

V and J are TRBV19 and TRBJ2-2, with 9 bases lining up with TRBD1. This CDR3 is 15 amino acids long. The J segment lost 3 bases and the V segment lost 5 bases, leaving 4 bases of the junction unmatched. Germline CDR1 reads LNHDA; CDR2 reads SQIVND (reference sequence). In nucleotides, the CDR3 is TGTGCCAGTAGTTCGACAGGGGGAGACACCGGGGAGCTGTTTTTT. Its translation is CASSSTGGDTGELFF.

This clonotype was seen at least ten times. This chain connects TRBV14 to TRBJ1-3, with D unresolved. V was trimmed by 4 bases and J by 0 bases, leaving 13 bases between them. This CDR3 is 16 amino acids long. Germline assignment: CDR1 SGHDN and CDR2 FVKESK. The chain's CDR3 is CASSPSGKSSGNTIYF. CDR3 nucleotide sequence: TGTGCCAGCAGCCCCTCTGGGAAGAGCTCTGGAAACACCATATATTTT. Together with reference TRBV14 and TRBJ1-3, the CDR3 gives the full variable domain: EAGVTQFPSHSVIEKGQTVTLRCDPISGHDNLYWYRRVMGKEIKFLLHFVKESKQDESGMPNNRFLAERTGGTYSTLKVQPAELEDSGVYFCASSPSGKSSGNTIYFGEGSWLTVV.

There are a few counts of this clonotype. The chain has TRBV6-2 or TRBV6-3 and TRBJ2-2; D is ambiguous. V gave up 2 bases and J gave up 4 bases, with 8 bases separating them. From germline, CDR1 is MNHEY and CDR2 SVGEGT. The CDR3 spans 14 residues. The CDR3 region is CASSYLVGTGELFF. CDR3 DNA: TGTGCCAGCAGTTACCTCGTCGGCACCGGGGAGCTGTTTTTT.

The chain is built from TRBV7-3 and TRBJ2-7; 9 bases are a match to TRBD1. V lost 3 bases and J lost 6; bases outside the gene matches: 3. The CDR3 loop spans 13 amino acids. CDR1 SGHTA and CDR2 FQGTGA come from the germline V gene. The CDR3 DNA sequence: TGTGCCAGCAGCTTGGACAGGGGCGGCGAGCAGTACTTC. It yields the protein CASSLDRGGEQYF. The full variable domain, completed using reference TRBV7-3 and TRBJ2-7, is GAGVSQTPSNKVTEKGKYVELRCDPISGHTALYWYRQSLGQGPEFLIYFQGTGAADDSGLPNDRFFAVRPEGSVSTLKIQRTERGDSAVYLCASSLDRGGEQYFGPGTRLTVT.

This rearrangement joins TRBV6-6 to TRBJ2-2; no reliable D call. The CDR3 runs to 14 residues. V was clipped by 6 bases and J by 6 bases, with 14 bases between them. From germline, CDR1 is MNHNY and CDR2 SVGAGI (reference sequence). For the CDR3, the DNA is TGTGCCAGCAGCCCCACCTTGGGATCCGGGGAGCTGTTTTTT. Residues: CASSPTLGSGELFF.

This clonotype was seen ten or more times. This chain connects TRBV27 to TRBJ1-2; D is possibly TRBD1 (5 bases). V was cut by 0 bases and J by 6 bases, with 8 bases left in between. This CDR3 contains 13 residues. Germline loops: CDR1 MNHEY, CDR2 SMNVEV (reference sequence). The CDR3 nucleotides are TGTGCCAGCAGTTTATCATCAGGGAATGGCTACACCTTC. Encoded protein: CASSLSSGNGYTF.

In its sample, this clonotype was seen a few times. The rearrangement uses TRBV10-3 and TRBJ1-2; D call uncertain. The V end lost 2 bases, the J end lost 1 base, and 5 bases lay between the germline ends. The CDR3 loop spans 13 amino acids. Germline V gene data show CDR1 as ENHRY and CDR2 as SYGVKD. This CDR3 reads CAISEAGNYGYTF. In nucleotides, the CDR3 is TGTGCCATCAGTGAGGCCGGTAACTATGGCTACACCTTC.

The chain couples TRBV6-2 or TRBV6-3 to TRBJ2-1; no definite D call. Looked up from germline, CDR1 is MNHEY and CDR2 is SVGEGT. V was clipped by 7 bases and J by 3 bases, with 13 bases between them. The CDR3 runs to 14 residues. The DNA of the CDR3 is TGTGCCAGCAAAGAGGACCAGGACTACAATGAGCAGTTCTTC. This translates into CASKEDQDYNEQFF.

CDR3 amino acids: CASSPGSRRNEQFF. CDR3 sequence (DNA): TGTGCCAGCAGTCCAGGGTCTAGGAGGAATGAGCAGTTCTTC. The chain links TRBV27 to TRBJ2-1; either TRBD1 or TRBD2 may fit D (5 bases each). CDR1 and CDR2 (germline): MNHEY, SMNVEV (reference sequence). The V gene lost 5 bases and the J gene lost 7 bases, with 15 bases spanning the gap. The CDR3 consists of 14 residues.

This clonotype showed up many times. The chain links TRBV7-2 to TRBJ2-7; D is unclear. The CDR3 is 12 residues long. Trimming took 6 bases from V and 5 from J, leaving 11 bases between them. Germline V CDR1 and CDR2: SGHTA, FQGNSA. CDR3 bases: TGTGCCAGCAGTCAAAGGGCTGACGAGCAGTACTTC. Translating gives CASSQRADEQYF.

As for this clonotype: A read error may be the cause here, since a much bigger clone is one base away. V gene TRBV29-1 combines with J gene TRBJ2-3, with D perhaps matching TRBD1 (5 bases). V dropped 4 bases and J dropped 1 base, with 6 bases sitting between them. In germline, CDR1 is SQVTM, CDR2 ANQGSEA. This CDR3 contains 12 residues. The CDR3 DNA reads as TGCAGCGTTGTAGGGGGCACAGATACGCAGTATTTT. It specifies CSVVGGTDTQYF.

This clonotype was seen ten or more times. The V and J genes are TRBV27 and TRBJ2-1, with 13 nucleotides matching TRBD2. CDR1 and CDR2 (germline): MNHEY, SMNVEV (reference sequence). The CDR3 sequence is 16 residues long. V shed 4 bases, J shed 8 bases, and the junction held 8 bases outside the gene matches. DNA for the CDR3: TGTGCCAGCAGTTCAGGACTAGCGGGAGTGGGGGATGAGCAGTTCTTC. It encodes CASSSGLAGVGDEQFF.

The chain links TRBV28 to TRBJ2-7; D not certain. Trimming stripped 1 base from V and 12 bases from J, with 19 bases between. The CDR3 loop spans 14 amino acids. Looked up from germline, CDR1 is MDHEN and CDR2 is SYDVKM. The CDR3 is CASSLSQDDFRGYF. In DNA form, the CDR3 reads TGTGCCAGCAGTTTATCCCAGGACGACTTCCGCGGGTACTTC.

This clonotype was counted a few times. This chain joins TRBV29-1 and TRBJ1-2; no clear D. CDR1 and CDR2 from the germline V gene are SQVTM and ANQGSEA. The V end lost 4 bases, the J end lost 8 bases, and 17 bases lay between the germline ends. CDR3 length: 13 amino acids. The CDR3 here is CSVGVRGAGGYTF. DNA for the CDR3: TGCAGCGTTGGGGTGCGGGGAGCTGGAGGCTACACCTTC. Full variable domain (outside the CDR3, taken from reference TRBV29-1 and TRBJ1-2): SAVISQKPSRDICQRGTSLTIQCQVDSQVTMMFWYRQQPGQSLTLIATANQGSEATYESGFVIDKFPISRPNLTFSTLTVSNMSPEDSSIYLCSVGVRGAGGYTFGSGTRLTVV.

This clonotype was detected a few times. The chain uses TRBV28 and TRBJ1-5, with a possible D match to TRBD1 (5 bases). Trimming shortened V by 6 bases and J by 5 bases, and 23 bases separated the two germline ends. Per the germline V gene, CDR1 is MDHEN and CDR2 is SYDVKM. CDR3 size: 17 residues. CDR3 sequence: CASRHGYRSMGHQPQHF. CDR3 nucleotide sequence: TGTGCCAGCAGACACGGGTACAGATCTATGGGGCATCAGCCCCAGCATTTT.

This clonotype came up many times. This rearrangement joins TRBV7-2 to TRBJ2-1; 8 bases map to TRBD1. The CDR3 contains 13 residues. The V gene end was trimmed by 4 bases and the J gene end by 8 bases; junction bases not matched to a gene: 4. The V gene's germline CDR1 is SGHTA and CDR2 FQGNSA. The CDR3 loop reads CASSWTGTYEQFF. The CDR3 DNA reads TGTGCCAGCAGCTGGACAGGGACGTATGAGCAGTTCTTC.

The sample holds many counts of this clonotype. The chain joins TRBV7-9 to TRBJ2-5, with 11 bases fitting TRBD2. Germline lookup yields CDR1 SEHNR and CDR2 FQNEAQ (reference sequence). The CDR3 is made up of 13 amino acids. With 9 bases clipped from V and 4 bases from J, the junction kept 4 bases outside the gene matches. The CDR3 region is CASLLAGGETQYF. CDR3 in DNA: TGTGCCAGTCTTCTAGCGGGAGGAGAGACCCAGTACTTC.

This clonotype was recorded at least ten times. This chain joins TRBV7-8 and TRBJ1-3, with D possibly matching TRBD1 (5 bases). Trimming took off 4 bases at V and 0 bases at J, with 10 bases between the two ends. Looked up from germline, CDR1 is SGHVS and CDR2 is FQNEAQ. The CDR3 runs 15 residues. The DNA of the CDR3 is TGTGCCAGCAGCTCTTACAGGACCTCTGGAAACACCATATATTTT. This codes for CASSSYRTSGNTIYF.

The table lists this clonotype with a few counts. The V gene is TRBV11-2, the J gene TRBJ1-1; D call uncertain. This CDR3 region has 12 residues. Germline V lookup: CDR1 SGHAT, CDR2 FQNNGV. V was pared by 7 bases and J by 1 base, with 7 bases between. CDR3 nucleotides: TGTGCCAGCAATGAGAAGAACACTGAAGCTTTCTTT. Its translation: CASNEKNTEAFF.

Ten or more counts support this clonotype. J is TRBJ2-4 and V is TRBV7-9, with TRBD1 matching over 7 bases. J gave up 0 bases and V 2 bases, and 22 bases lay outside the gene matches. From germline, CDR1 is SEHNR and CDR2 FQNEAQ (reference sequence). The length of the CDR3 is 22 residues. The CDR3 here is CASSLSFNDKPRQGVAKNIQYF. The DNA of the CDR3 is TGTGCCAGCAGCTTATCCTTTAACGATAAACCTAGACAGGGAGTAGCCAAAAACATTCAGTACTTC.

As for this clonotype: Given a much more abundant clone one base away, this may be a read error. The missing conserved phenylalanine or tryptophan at the end of this CDR3 makes a read error likely. V is TRBV7-8 and J is TRBJ2-5; 14 nucleotides match TRBD2. The V segment lost 5 bases and the J segment 5 bases; nucleotides outside the gene matches: 7. CDR1 is SGHVS and CDR2 is FQNEAQ in the germline V gene. The CDR3 spans 16 residues. The CDR3 loop reads CASSPGTSGRRETQYS. The DNA for the CDR3 is TGTGCCAGCAGCCCCGGGACTAGCGGGAGACGGGAGACCCAGTACTCC.

This clonotype came up a few times. CDR3 region: CASPCGRRWEQYF. The CDR3 region has the DNA TGTGCCAGCCCATGCGGGAGGAGGTGGGAGCAGTACTTC. V is TRBV14 and J is TRBJ2-7, with 8 bases matching TRBD2. V shed 8 bases, J shed 7 bases, and the junction held 10 bases outside the gene matches. The length of the CDR3 is 13 residues. CDR1 SGHDN and CDR2 FVKESK come from the germline V gene.

The table lists this clonotype with a few counts. The rearrangement joins TRBV24-1 to TRBJ2-3; 7 bases map to TRBD1. J gave up 3 bases and V 5 bases, and 4 bases lay outside the gene matches. CDR3 length: 14 residues. The germline gives CDR1 KGHDR, CDR2 SFDVKD. The CDR3 loop reads CATSAGDRTDTQYF. For the CDR3, the DNA is TGTGCCACCAGTGCAGGGGACAGAACAGATACGCAGTATTTT.

This clonotype was observed many times. The J gene is TRBJ2-5, the V gene TRBV15, with 7 bases lining up with TRBD1. There are 20 residues in the CDR3. The J segment lost 6 bases and the V segment lost 7 bases, leaving 29 bases of the junction unmatched. Germline CDR1 is LNHNV and CDR2 is YYDKDF (reference sequence). CDR3 amino acids: CATIPISGGPTNRLAKTQYF. CDR3 sequence (DNA): TGTGCCACCATACCCATTTCAGGGGGTCCAACGAACAGGCTGGCAAAGACCCAGTACTTC.

V is TRBV15 and J is TRBJ2-7; possible D gene TRBD1, 6 bases. The CDR3 runs to 14 residues. Germline V lookup: CDR1 LNHNV, CDR2 YYDKDF (reference sequence). Deletions cut 1 base from V and 2 bases from J, with 9 bases between. In DNA, the CDR3 is TGTGCCACCAGCAGAGCCGGGGACACCTACGAGCAGTACTTC. It translates to CATSRAGDTYEQYF.

The chain joins TRBV25-1 to TRBJ1-6; D call uncertain. V was pared by 2 bases and J by 3 bases, with 5 bases between. CDR1 MGHDK and CDR2 SYGVNS come from the germline V gene. This CDR3 is 14 amino acids long. CDR3 bases: TGTGCCAGCAGTGAACCCGTCTATAATTCACCCCTCCACTTT. Translation: CASSEPVYNSPLHF.

Turning to this clonotype: The junction departs from germline at one end; a sequencing error may be responsible. V gene TRBV11-1 combines with J gene TRBJ2-1; 9 bases agree with TRBD2. The germline gives CDR1 SGHAT, CDR2 FQDESV (reference sequence). CDR3 length: 14 residues. The CDR3 DNA reads as TGTGTCAGCAGCTTTAGCGGGAGTTACAATGAGCAGTTCTTC. Translating gives CVSSFSGSYNEQFF.

This clonotype showed up many times. This rearrangement joins TRBV7-9 to TRBJ2-4; 14 nucleotides align to TRBD2. Per the germline V gene, CDR1 is SEHNR and CDR2 is FQNEAQ (reference sequence). After removal of 5 bases from V and 6 bases from J, the junction contained 6 bases not matched to a gene. This CDR3 spans 16 amino acids. This CDR3 is CASSPTSGRARNIQYF. CDR3 bases: TGTGCCAGCAGCCCGACTAGCGGGAGGGCCCGAAACATTCAGTACTTC. The whole variable domain, filled in from reference TRBV7-9 and TRBJ2-4, reads DTGVSQNPRHKITKRGQNVTFRCDPISEHNRLYWYRQTLGQGPEFLTYFQNEAQLEKSRLLSDRFSAERPKGSFSTLEIQRTEQGDSAMYLCASSPTSGRARNIQYFGAGTRLSVL.

This chain connects TRBV28 to TRBJ1-2, with D uncertain. Germline values: CDR1 MDHEN, CDR2 SYDVKM. This CDR3 has 13 residues. V lost 0 bases and J 2 bases, leaving 4 bases between the germline ends. CDR3 coding DNA: TGTGCCAGCAGTTTATGGGACAACTATGGCTACACCTTC. This sequence encodes CASSLWDNYGYTF.